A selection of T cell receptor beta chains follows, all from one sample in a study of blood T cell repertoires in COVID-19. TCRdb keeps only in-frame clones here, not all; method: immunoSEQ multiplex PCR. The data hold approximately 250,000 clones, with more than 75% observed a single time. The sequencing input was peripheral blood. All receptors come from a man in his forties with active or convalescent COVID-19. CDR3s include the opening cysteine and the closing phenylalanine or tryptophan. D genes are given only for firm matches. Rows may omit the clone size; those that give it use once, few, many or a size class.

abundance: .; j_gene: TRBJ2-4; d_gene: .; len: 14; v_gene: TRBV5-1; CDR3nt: TGCGCCAGCAGCCCGACTATAGCCAAAAACATTCAGTACTTC; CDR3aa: CASSPTIAKNIQYF
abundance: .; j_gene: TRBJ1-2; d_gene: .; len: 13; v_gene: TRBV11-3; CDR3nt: TGTGCCAGCAGCACGAAGGGAGGCTATGGCTACACCTTC; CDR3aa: CASSTKGGYGYTF
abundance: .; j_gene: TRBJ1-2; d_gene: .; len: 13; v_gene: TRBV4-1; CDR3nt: TGCGCCAGCAGCCAAGTTAGCGACTATGGCTACACCTTC; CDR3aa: CASSQVSDYGYTF
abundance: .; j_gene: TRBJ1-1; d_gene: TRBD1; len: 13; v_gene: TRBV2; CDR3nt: TGTGCCAGAGGGGGCGGCAGGGGAACTGAAGCTTTCTTT; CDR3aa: CARGGGRGTEAFF
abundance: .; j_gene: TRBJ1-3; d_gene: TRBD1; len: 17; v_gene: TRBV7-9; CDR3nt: TGTGCCAGCAGCTTGGAGCGGAGACAGGGCTCTGGAAACACCATATATTTT; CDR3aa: CASSLERRQGSGNTIYF
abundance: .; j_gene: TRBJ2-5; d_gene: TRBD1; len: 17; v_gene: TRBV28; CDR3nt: TGTGCCAGCTCCACACCTTTCTCGACAGGGGGCGGGGAGACCCAGTACTTC; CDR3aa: CASSTPFSTGGGETQYF
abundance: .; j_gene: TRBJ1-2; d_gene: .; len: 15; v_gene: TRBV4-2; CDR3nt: TGTGCCAGCAGCCAACCGATCGGGAGACCGGGAGGCTACACCTTC; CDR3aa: CASSQPIGRPGGYTF
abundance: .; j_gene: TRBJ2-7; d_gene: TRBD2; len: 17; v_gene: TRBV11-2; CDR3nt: TGTGCCAGCAGCTCCCGGGACTATCGTATCCCCTCCTACGAGCAGTACTTC; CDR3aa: CASSSRDYRIPSYEQYF
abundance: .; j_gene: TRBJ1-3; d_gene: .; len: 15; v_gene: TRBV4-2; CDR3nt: TGTGCCAGCAGCCAGGGAGGTGTCTCTGGAAACACCATATATTTT; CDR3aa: CASSQGGVSGNTIYF
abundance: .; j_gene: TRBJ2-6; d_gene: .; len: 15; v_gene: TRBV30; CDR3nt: TGTGCCTGGAGCGGGGGAAGCTCTGGGGCCAACGTCCTGACTTTC; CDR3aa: CAWSGGSSGANVLTF
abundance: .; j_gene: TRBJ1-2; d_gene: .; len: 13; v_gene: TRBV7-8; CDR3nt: TGTGCCAGCAGCTTAGCAGGGGCCCATGGCTACACCTTC; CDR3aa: CASSLAGAHGYTF
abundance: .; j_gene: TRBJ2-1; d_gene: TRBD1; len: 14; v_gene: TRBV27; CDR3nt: TGTGCCAGCAGTCGAGGACAGGGCTTCAATGAGCAGTTCTTC; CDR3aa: CASSRGQGFNEQFF
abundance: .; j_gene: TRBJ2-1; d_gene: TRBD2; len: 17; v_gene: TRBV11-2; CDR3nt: TGTGCCAGCAGCCCCTGGACTAGTGCTAGCTCCTACAATGAGCAGTTCTTC; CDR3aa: CASSPWTSASSYNEQFF
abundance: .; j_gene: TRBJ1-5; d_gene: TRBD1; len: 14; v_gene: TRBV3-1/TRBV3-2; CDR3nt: TGTGCCAGCAGCCCCGACAGGGGGAAGCAGCCCCAGCATTTT; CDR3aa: CASSPDRGKQPQHF
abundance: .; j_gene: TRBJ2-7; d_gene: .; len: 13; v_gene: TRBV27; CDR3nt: TGTGCCAGCGGAAGTGGACAGTTCTACGAGCAGTACTTC; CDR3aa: CASGSGQFYEQYF
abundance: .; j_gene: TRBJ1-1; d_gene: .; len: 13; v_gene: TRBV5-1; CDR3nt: TGCGCCAGCAGCTTTACAGGGTCTAGTGAAGCTTTCTTT; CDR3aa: CASSFTGSSEAFF
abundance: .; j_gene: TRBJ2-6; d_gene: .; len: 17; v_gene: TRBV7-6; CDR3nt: TGTGCCAGCAGTCTGAAACCCCCAGGGGCTGGGGCCAACGTCCTGACTTTC; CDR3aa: CASSLKPPGAGANVLTF
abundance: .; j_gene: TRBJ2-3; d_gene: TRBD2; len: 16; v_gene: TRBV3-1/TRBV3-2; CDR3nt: TGTGCCAGCAGCCTACGGACTAGCGGGAGTTCAGATACGCAGTATTTT; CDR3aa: CASSLRTSGSSDTQYF
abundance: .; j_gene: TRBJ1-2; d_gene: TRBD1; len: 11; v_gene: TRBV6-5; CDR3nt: TGTGGGGGACAGGACCGCTATGGCTACACCTTC; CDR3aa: CGGQDRYGYTF
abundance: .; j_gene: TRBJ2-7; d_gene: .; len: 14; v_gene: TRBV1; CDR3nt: TGCACCAGCAGCCCTGGGACAGAGTCCTACGAGCAGTACTTC; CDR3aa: CTSSPGTESYEQYF
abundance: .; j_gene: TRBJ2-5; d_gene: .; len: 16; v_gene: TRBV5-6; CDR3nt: TGTGCCAGCAGCTTGGGCGGAGTAGCCCGACAAGAGACCCAGTACTTC; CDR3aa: CASSLGGVARQETQYF
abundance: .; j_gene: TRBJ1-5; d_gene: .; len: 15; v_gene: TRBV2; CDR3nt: TGTGCCAGCAGTGAATTTAGAACAGGGAACCAGCCCCAGCATTTT; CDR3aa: CASSEFRTGNQPQHF
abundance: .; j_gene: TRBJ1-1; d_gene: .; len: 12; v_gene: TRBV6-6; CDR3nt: TGTGCCAGCGGGCCAGTGAACACTGAAGCTTTCTTT; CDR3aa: CASGPVNTEAFF
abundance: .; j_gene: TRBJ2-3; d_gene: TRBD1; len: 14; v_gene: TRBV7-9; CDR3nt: TGTGCCAGCAGCTCCGGGACAGTTGAATATACGCAGTATTTT; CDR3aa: CASSSGTVEYTQYF
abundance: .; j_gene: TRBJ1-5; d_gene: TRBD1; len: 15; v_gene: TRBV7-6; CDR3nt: TGTGCCAGCAGCGCCCGGACAGGGTCATATCAGCCCCAGCATTTT; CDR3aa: CASSARTGSYQPQHF
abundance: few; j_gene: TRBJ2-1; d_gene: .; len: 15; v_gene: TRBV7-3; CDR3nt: TGTGCCAGCAGCTTTGCAGGCAACTCCTACAATGAGCAGTTCTTC; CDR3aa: CASSFAGNSYNEQFF
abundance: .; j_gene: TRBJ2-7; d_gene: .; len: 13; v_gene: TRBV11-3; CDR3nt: TGTGCCAGCACCACTAATGGGTGGCACGAGCAGTACTTC; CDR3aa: CASTTNGWHEQYF
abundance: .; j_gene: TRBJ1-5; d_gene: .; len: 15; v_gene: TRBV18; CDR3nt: TGTGCCAGCTCACGAACTGAGGGTAACAATCAGCCCCAGCATTTT; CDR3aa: CASSRTEGNNQPQHF
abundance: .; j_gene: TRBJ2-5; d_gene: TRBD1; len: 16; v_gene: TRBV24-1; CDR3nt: TGTGCCACCAGTGATGCTGACAGGGGGTGGGCGGAGACCCAGTACTTC; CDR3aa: CATSDADRGWAETQYF
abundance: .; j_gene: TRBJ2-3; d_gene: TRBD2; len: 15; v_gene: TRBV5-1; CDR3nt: TGCGCCAGCAGAGATGCCCAGCGGGAGCAAGATACGCAGTATTTT; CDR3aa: CASRDAQREQDTQYF
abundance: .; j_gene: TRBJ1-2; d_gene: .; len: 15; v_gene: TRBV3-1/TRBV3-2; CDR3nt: TGTGCCAGCAGCCCCACCGGACAGACAAAATATGGCTACACCTTC; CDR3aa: CASSPTGQTKYGYTF
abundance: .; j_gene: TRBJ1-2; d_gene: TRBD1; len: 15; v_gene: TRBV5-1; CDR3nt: TGCGCCAGCAGCTACCGACAGGGCGGCTCTGGCGGCTACACCTTC; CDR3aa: CASSYRQGGSGGYTF
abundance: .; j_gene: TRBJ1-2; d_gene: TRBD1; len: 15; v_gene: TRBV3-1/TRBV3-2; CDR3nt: TGTGCCAGCAGCCGGGGACAGGGGGCTAACTATGGCTACACCTTC; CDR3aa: CASSRGQGANYGYTF
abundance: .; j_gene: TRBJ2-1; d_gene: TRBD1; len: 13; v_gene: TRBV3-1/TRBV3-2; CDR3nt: TGTGCCACAGAAAGGACAGGCGCCAATGAGCAGTTCTTC; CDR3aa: CATERTGANEQFF
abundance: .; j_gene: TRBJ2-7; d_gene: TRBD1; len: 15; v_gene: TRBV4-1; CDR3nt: TGCGCCAGCAGCCGCGGACAGGGGGCTTCCTACGAGCAGTACTTC; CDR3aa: CASSRGQGASYEQYF
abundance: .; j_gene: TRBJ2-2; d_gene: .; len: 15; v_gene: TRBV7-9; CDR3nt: TGTGCCAGCAGCCCCGGGACACAGAACACCGGGGAGCTGTTTTTT; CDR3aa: CASSPGTQNTGELFF
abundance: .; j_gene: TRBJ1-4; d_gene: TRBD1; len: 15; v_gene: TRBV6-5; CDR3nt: TGTGCCAGCAGAGCCGGGACAGGGCCTAATGAAAAACTGTTTTTT; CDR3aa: CASRAGTGPNEKLFF
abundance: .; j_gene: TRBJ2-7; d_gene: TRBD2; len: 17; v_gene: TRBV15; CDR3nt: TGTGCCACCAGCAGAGGCCGCATAGCGGGGACCTCCTACGAGCAGTACTTC; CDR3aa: CATSRGRIAGTSYEQYF
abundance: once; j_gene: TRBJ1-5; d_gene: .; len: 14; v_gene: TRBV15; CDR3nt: TGTGCCACCAGCAGAGACCAGGGGTATCAGCCCCAGCATTTT; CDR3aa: CATSRDQGYQPQHF
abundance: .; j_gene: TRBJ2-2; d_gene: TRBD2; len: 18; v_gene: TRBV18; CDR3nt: TGTGCCAGCTCACCGGTCCGGAGACTAGCGGGAGATCCCGGGGAGCTGTTTTTT; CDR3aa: CASSPVRRLAGDPGELFF
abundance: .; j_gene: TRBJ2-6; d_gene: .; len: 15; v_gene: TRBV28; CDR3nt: TGTGCCAGCAGTAAAGGGGCTTCTGGGGCCAACGTCCTGACTTTC; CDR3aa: CASSKGASGANVLTF
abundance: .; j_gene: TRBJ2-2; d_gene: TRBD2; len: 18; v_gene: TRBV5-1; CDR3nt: TGCGCCAGCAGCTTGGACACTGGGTTCAGCGGGAAGCACGGGGAGCTGTTTTTT; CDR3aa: CASSLDTGFSGKHGELFF
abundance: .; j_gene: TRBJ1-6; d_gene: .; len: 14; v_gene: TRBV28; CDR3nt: TGTGCCAGCAGAACAGGGCTTCGGAATTCACCCCTCCACTTT; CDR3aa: CASRTGLRNSPLHF
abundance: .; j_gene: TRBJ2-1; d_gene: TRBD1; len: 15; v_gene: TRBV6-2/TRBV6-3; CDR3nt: TGTGCCAGCAGCCGGTGGACAGGGGGCTACAATGAGCAGTTCTTC; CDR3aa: CASSRWTGGYNEQFF
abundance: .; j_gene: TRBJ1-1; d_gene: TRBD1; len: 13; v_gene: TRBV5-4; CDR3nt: TGTGCCAGCAGCTTTCCAGGGGGGACTGAAGCTTTCTTT; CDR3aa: CASSFPGGTEAFF
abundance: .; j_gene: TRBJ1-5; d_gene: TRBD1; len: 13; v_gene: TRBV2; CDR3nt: TGTGCCAGCGGGGGACAGGGCGGTCAGCCCCAGCATTTT; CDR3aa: CASGGQGGQPQHF
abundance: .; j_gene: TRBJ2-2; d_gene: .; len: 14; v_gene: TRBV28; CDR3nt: TGTGCCAGCAGTTCCGGGGGAGGAACCGGGGAGCTGTTTTTT; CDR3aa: CASSSGGGTGELFF
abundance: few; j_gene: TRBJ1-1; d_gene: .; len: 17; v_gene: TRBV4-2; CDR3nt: TGTGCCAGCAGCCAAGTGGTGGGGAGCAGCACGAACACTGAAGCTTTCTTT; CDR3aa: CASSQVVGSSTNTEAFF
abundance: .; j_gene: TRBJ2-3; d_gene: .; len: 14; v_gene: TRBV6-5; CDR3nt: TGTGCCAGCAGGGCAGGGGAGAACACAGATACGCAGTATTTT; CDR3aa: CASRAGENTDTQYF
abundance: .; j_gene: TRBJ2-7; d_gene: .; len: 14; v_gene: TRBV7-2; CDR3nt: TGTGCCAGCAGCTTAGTAGGCGGCTCCTACGAGCAGTACTTC; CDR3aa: CASSLVGGSYEQYF
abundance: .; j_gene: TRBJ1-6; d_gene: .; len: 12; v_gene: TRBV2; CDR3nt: TGTGCCAGCAAACAAGATAATTCACCCCTCCACTTT; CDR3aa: CASKQDNSPLHF
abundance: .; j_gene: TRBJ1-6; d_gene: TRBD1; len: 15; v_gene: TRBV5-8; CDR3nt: TGTGCCAGCAGCTTCGGGACAGGGCATAATTCACCCCTCCACTTT; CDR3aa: CASSFGTGHNSPLHF
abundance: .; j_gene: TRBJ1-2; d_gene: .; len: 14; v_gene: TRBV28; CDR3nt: TGTGCCAGCAGTTTCCAGAGGTCCGGGGGTGGCTACACCTTC; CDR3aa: CASSFQRSGGGYTF
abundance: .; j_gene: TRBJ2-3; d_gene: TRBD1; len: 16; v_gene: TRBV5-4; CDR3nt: TGTGCCAGCAGCCTGAGACAGGGGCCTAGCACAGATACGCAGTATTTT; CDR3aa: CASSLRQGPSTDTQYF
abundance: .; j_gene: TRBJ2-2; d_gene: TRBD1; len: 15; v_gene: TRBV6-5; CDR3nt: TGTGCCAGCAGTCGGGACAGGGGTTACACCGGGGAGCTGTTTTTT; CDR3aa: CASSRDRGYTGELFF
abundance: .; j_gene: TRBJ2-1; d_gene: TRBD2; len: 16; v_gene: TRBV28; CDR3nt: TGTGCCAGCAGTTTCTCGGGGGGGGCCGGGAACAATGAGCAGTTCTTC; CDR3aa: CASSFSGGAGNNEQFF